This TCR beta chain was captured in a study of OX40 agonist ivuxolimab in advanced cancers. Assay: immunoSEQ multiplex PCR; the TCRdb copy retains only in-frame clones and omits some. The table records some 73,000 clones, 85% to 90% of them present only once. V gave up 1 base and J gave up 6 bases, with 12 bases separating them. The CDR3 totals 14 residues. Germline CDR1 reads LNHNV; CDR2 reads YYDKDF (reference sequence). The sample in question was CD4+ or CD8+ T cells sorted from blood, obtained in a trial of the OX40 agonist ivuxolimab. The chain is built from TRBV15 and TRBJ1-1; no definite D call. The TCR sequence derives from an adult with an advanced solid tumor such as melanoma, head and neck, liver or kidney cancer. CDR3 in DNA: TGTGCCACCAGCAGAGTTCTTGGGTCCCCTGAAGCTTTCTTT. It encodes CATSRVLGSPEAFF.